The entry below describes one T cell receptor beta chain. Its antigen is unknown. Clones were sequenced by immunoSEQ multiplex PCR, and TCRdb holds only the in-frame ones, with some missing. The sample has 59,000 or so clones; roughly nine tenths are singletons. These data are taken from a study of cytomegalovirus exposure and HLA in healthy donors. J gave up 4 bases and V 3 bases, and 6 bases lay outside the gene matches. The CDR3 is 16 residues long. Germline V gene lookup returns CDR1 KGHSH and CDR2 LQKENI. Study observations and caveats: The authors listed some 160 TCR beta chains as cytomegalovirus-associated.

This sequence was found in a young woman in good health and CMV-seronegative. The sample taken for sequencing was PBMCs. V usage is TRBV18 and J usage is TRBJ2-2; TRBD1 matches at 9 bases. CDR3 sequence (DNA): TGTGCCAGCTCACCGAGTACAGGGGGCATCACCGGGGAGCTGTTTTTT. It codes for CASSPSTGGITGELFF.